The TCR beta chain under discussion was sequenced for a study of T cell changes during pregnancy in multiple sclerosis. In germline, CDR1 is SGHRS, CDR2 YFSETQ. V trimming: 1 base; J trimming: 7 bases; junction bases outside the gene matches: 4. This CDR3 contains 15 residues. Clones were read by immunoSEQ multiplex PCR, and TCRdb kept only the in-frame ones, dropping some. The sample contains 42,000 or so clones, 94% of which appear only once. The sequence was obtained from a female donor with multiple sclerosis, enrolled in a pregnancy study. Specimen: CD4+ T cells from peripheral blood mononuclear cells, collected after pregnancy. This rearrangement joins TRBV5-1 to TRBJ1-6; 8 bases fit TRBD1. The CDR3 sequence: CASSLRQGANSPLHF. The CDR3 DNA is TGCGCCAGCAGCTTGAGGCAGGGGGCAAATTCACCCCTCCACTTT.